This entry features one T cell receptor (beta chain) sequence. Measured with immunoSEQ multiplex PCR; TCRdb has only the in-frame clones, and not every one. The profile shows under 300,000 clones, around 85% of them singletons. The data are from a study of cytomegalovirus exposure and HLA in healthy donors. Germline V lookup: CDR1 SGHDN, CDR2 FVKESK. V trimming: 4 bases; J trimming: 0 bases; junction bases outside the gene matches: 10. This CDR3 has 19 residues. The rearrangement uses TRBV14 and TRBJ2-6, with 9 positions matching TRBD1. The receptor comes from a woman younger than 45 in good health and CMV-seropositive. Sequenced input: PBMCs. The CDR3 sequence: CASSPPLTGGLSGANVLTF. In nucleotides, the CDR3 is TGTGCCAGCAGCCCGCCCCTGACAGGGGGTCTCTCTGGGGCCAACGTCCTGACTTTC.